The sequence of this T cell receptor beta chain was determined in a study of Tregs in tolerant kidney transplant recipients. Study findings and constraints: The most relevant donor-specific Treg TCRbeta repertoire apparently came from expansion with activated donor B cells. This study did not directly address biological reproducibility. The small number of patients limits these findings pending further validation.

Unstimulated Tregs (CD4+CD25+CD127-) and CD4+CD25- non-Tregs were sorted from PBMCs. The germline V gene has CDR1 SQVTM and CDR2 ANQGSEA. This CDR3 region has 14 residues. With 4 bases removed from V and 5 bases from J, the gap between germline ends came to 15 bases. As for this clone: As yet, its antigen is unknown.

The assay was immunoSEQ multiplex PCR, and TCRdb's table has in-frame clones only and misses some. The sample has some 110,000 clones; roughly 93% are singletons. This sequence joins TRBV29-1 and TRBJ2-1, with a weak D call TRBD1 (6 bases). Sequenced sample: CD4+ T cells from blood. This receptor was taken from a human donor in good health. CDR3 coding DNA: TGCAGCGTTGGTGGGACACGGGACCACAATGAGCAGTTCTTC. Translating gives CSVGGTRDHNEQFF.